These 32 T cell receptor beta chains were sequenced from one sample in a study of T cells in Graves' hyperthyroidism and ophthalmopathy. Using RNA transcripts as the source, TCR beta CDR3 regions were amplified. The TCR CDR3 was amplified in a first-round RT-PCR using the HTBI primer set. Each CDR3 protein is one row after TCRdb ran MiXCR on the multiplex PCR reads. The table lists 750,000 to 900,000 distinct CDR3 sequences, 35% to 40% of them singletons. The specimen was blood. Receptor source: a man younger than 35 with Graves' hyperthyroidism.

The rearrangement uses TRBV7-2 and TRBJ2-7; TRBD2 matches 11 bases. In germline, CDR1 is SGHTA, CDR2 FQGNSA. With V trimmed by 3 bases and J by 4 bases, 8 bases remained unmatched. The CDR3 covers 16 residues. The CDR3 protein is CASSFSGRASQYEQYF. The CDR3 DNA sequence: TGTGCCAGCAGCTTTAGCGGGAGGGCCTCTCAATACGAGCAGTACTTC.

The J gene is TRBJ2-2, the V gene TRBV7-2; the match to TRBD2 covers 10 bases. This CDR3 is 15 amino acids long. J was trimmed by 6 bases and V by 5 bases; bases with no gene match: 6. Germline V gives CDR1 SGHTA, CDR2 FQGNSA. The CDR3 nucleotides read TGTGCCAGCAGCCCCCTAGCGGGAGTGGCCGGGGAGCTGTTTTTT. Protein: CASSPLAGVAGELFF.

This clonotype occurred a few times. The chain couples TRBV7-9 to TRBJ2-7, with no clear D. CDR3 size: 14 residues. V was shortened by 6 bases and J by 2 bases, with 14 bases between the two germline ends. CDR1 and CDR2 from the germline V gene are SEHNR and FQNEAQ (reference sequence). For the CDR3, the DNA is TGTGCCAGCAGTTCGACTTGGGCTCCCTACGAGCAGTACTTC. It codes for CASSSTWAPYEQYF. Full variable domain (remainder filled in from reference TRBV7-9 and TRBJ2-7): DTGVSQNPRHKITKRGQNVTFRCDPISEHNRLYWYRQTLGQGPEFLTYFQNEAQLEKSRLLSDRFSAERPKGSFSTLEIQRTEQGDSAMYLCASSSTWAPYEQYFGPGTRLTVT.

This clonotype was observed many times. The J gene is TRBJ1-4, the V gene TRBV7-9; TRBD1 matches 7 bases. Germline loops: CDR1 SEHNR, CDR2 FQNEAQ (reference sequence). This CDR3 spans 15 amino acids. V trimming: 2 bases; J trimming: 8 bases; junction bases outside the gene matches: 8. CDR3 nucleotides: TGTGCCAGCAGCTTACGGACAGGTCGGTCAGAAAAACTGTTTTTT. Protein product: CASSLRTGRSEKLFF.

V usage is TRBV6-2 or TRBV6-3 and J usage is TRBJ2-5, with 8 nucleotides matching TRBD1. V shed 5 bases, J shed 11 bases, and the junction held 7 bases outside the gene matches. This CDR3 contains 12 residues. CDR1 and CDR2 (germline): MNHEY, SVGEGT. CDR3: CASSRGQAWQYF. For the CDR3, the DNA is TGTGCCAGCAGTAGGGGACAGGCTTGGCAGTACTTC.

The V call is TRBV12-3 or TRBV12-4, the J call TRBJ2-5, with TRBD2 identical over 8 bases. The junction had 4 bases not matched to a gene; V was cut back by 6 bases and J by 1 base. This CDR3 comprises 14 residues. The CDR3 DNA reads TGTGCCAGCAGAATCGGACTAGCCCAAGAGACCCAGTACTTC. It translates to CASRIGLAQETQYF.

The rearrangement joins TRBV4-1 to TRBJ2-5; 7 positions match TRBD2. Trimming removed 1 base from V and 6 bases from J; junction bases left unmatched: 5. Germline lookup yields CDR1 MGHRA and CDR2 YSYEKL. There are 14 residues in the CDR3. The CDR3: CASSQVTSEQTQYF. The CDR3 DNA sequence: TGCGCCAGCAGCCAAGTTACTAGCGAGCAGACCCAGTACTTC.

This clonotype was seen ten or more times. The rearrangement links TRBV25-1 to TRBJ2-6; a weak D match, TRBD2 (5 bases). V dropped 3 bases and J dropped 2 bases, with 11 bases sitting between them. The V gene's germline CDR1 is MGHDK and CDR2 SYGVNS. CDR3 length: 16 amino acids. CDR3 sequence reads: CASSDPAEAGANVLTF. The CDR3, as DNA: TGTGCCAGCAGTGACCCTGCGGAGGCTGGGGCCAACGTCCTGACTTTC. Full variable domain (missing parts from reference TRBV25-1 and TRBJ2-6): EADIYQTPRYLVIGTGKKITLECSQTMGHDKMYWYQQDPGMELHLIHYSYGVNSTEKGDLSSESTVSRIRTEHFPLTLESARPSHTSQYLCASSDPAEAGANVLTFGAGSRLTVL.

This clonotype was seen many times. CDR3 residues: CASSLSTGYEQYF. In DNA, the CDR3 is TGTGCCAGTAGCCTCTCTACAGGGTACGAGCAGTACTTC. The chain has TRBV19 and TRBJ2-7; D is perhaps TRBD1 (6 bases). The CDR3 loop spans 13 amino acids. V was pared by 6 bases and J by 4 bases, with 13 bases between. The germline V gene encodes CDR1 LNHDA and CDR2 SQIVND (reference sequence).

This clonotype was seen a few times. The DNA of the CDR3 is TGCGCCAGCAGCCGCGTGGGGCCCGATACTGAAGCTTTCTTT. This encodes CASSRVGPDTEAFF. This sequence joins TRBV4-1 and TRBJ1-1; perhaps TRBD1 as D (5 bases). This CDR3 has 14 residues. Germline-derived CDR1 and CDR2 are MGHRA and YSYEKL. V lost 4 bases and J 5 bases, leaving 14 bases between the germline ends.

V is TRBV7-2 and J is TRBJ2-7; 10 positions agree with TRBD1. The CDR3 length is 15 residues. V lost 5 bases, J lost 5 bases, and 9 bases stayed unmatched. Per germline, CDR1 SGHTA and CDR2 FQGNSA. CDR3 bases: TGTGCCAGCAGCCCGGACAGGGGGATGTCGGACGAGCAGTACTTC. Residues: CASSPDRGMSDEQYF.

About this clonotype: A much larger clone lies one base from this, so it may be a read error. The chain uses TRBV2 and TRBJ2-5; no definite D call. This CDR3 is built from 10 residues. Trimming cost V 7 bases and J 3 bases, with 3 bases left between them. Per germline, CDR1 SNHLY and CDR2 FYNNEI. The CDR3 region is CASTEETQYF. The CDR3 coding sequence is TGTGCCAGCACAGAAGAGACCCAGTACTTC.

This clonotype came up a few times. The chain links TRBV7-9 to TRBJ1-4; D is unresolved. The CDR3 loop spans 15 amino acids. The V gene's germline CDR1 is SEHNR and CDR2 FQNEAQ (reference sequence). The germline V and J ends were trimmed by 5 bases and 0 bases, with 10 bases remaining between them. This CDR3 reads CASSPGPATNEKLFF. The CDR3 region has the DNA TGTGCCAGCAGCCCCGGGCCTGCAACTAATGAAAAACTGTTTTTT.

V gene TRBV5-6 combines with J gene TRBJ2-7; TRBD1 matches 8 bases. The J segment lost 4 bases and the V segment lost 4 bases, leaving 10 bases of the junction unmatched. The CDR3 spans 15 residues. Germline V gene lookup returns CDR1 SGHDT and CDR2 YYEEEE. The CDR3 protein is CASSSGQGHVYEQYF. In nucleotides, the CDR3 is TGTGCCAGCAGCAGTGGACAGGGCCACGTTTACGAGCAGTACTTC. The full variable domain, completed using reference TRBV5-6 and TRBJ2-7, is DAGVTQSPTHLIKTRGQQVTLRCSPKSGHDTVSWYQQALGQGPQFIFQYYEEEERQRGNFPDRFSGHQFPNYSSELNVNALLLGDSALYLCASSSGQGHVYEQYFGPGTRLTVT.

This clonotype was recorded at least ten times. The chain couples TRBV20-1 to TRBJ2-5, with D maybe TRBD2 (6 bases). Trimming removed 3 bases from V and 4 bases from J, with 15 bases in between. Germline CDR1 and CDR2: DFQATT and SNEGSKA (reference sequence). The CDR3 is made up of 14 amino acids. CDR3 DNA sequence: TGCAGTGCTAGCGCTCTAGCGAGGGGAGAGACCCAGTACTTC. Translating gives CSASALARGETQYF.

In this sample, this clonotype turned up many times. An end of the junction does not agree with germline; a read error may underlie this. The chain is built from TRBV5-1 and TRBJ2-2, with 11 positions matching TRBD1. Per the germline V gene, CDR1 is SGHRS and CDR2 is YFSETQ. This CDR3 comprises 15 residues. This CDR3 is CASSRGQGDTGELFF. The CDR3 nucleotides read TGTGCCAGCAGCAGGGGACAGGGGGACACCGGGGAGCTGTTTTTT.

This chain uses TRBV7-2 with TRBJ2-2, with D unclear. The CDR3 is 13 residues long. V was trimmed by 5 bases and J by 7 bases, leaving 11 bases between them. The germline V gene encodes CDR1 SGHTA and CDR2 FQGNSA. This chain's CDR3 is CASSRVGVGELFF. In DNA, the CDR3 is TGTGCCAGCAGCCGAGTTGGGGTCGGGGAGCTGTTTTTT. The full variable domain, its missing parts supplied by reference TRBV7-2 and TRBJ2-2, is GAGVSQSPSNKVTEKGKDVELRCDPISGHTALYWYRQSLGQGLEFLIYFQGNSAPDKSGLPSDRFSAERTGGSVSTLTIQRTQQEDSAVYLCASSRVGVGELFFGEGSRLTVL.

This clonotype was counted only a few times. The J gene is TRBJ2-2, the V gene TRBV13, with D tentatively TRBD1 or TRBD2 (5 bases each). The CDR3 extends over 14 amino acids. V was shortened by 6 bases and J by 3 bases, with 11 bases between the two germline ends. Germline V lookup: CDR1 PRHDT, CDR2 FYEKMQ (reference sequence). CDR3 in DNA: TGTGCCAGCAGTTGGGACGAAGACACCGGGGAGCTGTTTTTT. The encoded protein is CASSWDEDTGELFF.

This clonotype appeared a few times. This chain uses TRBV20-1 with TRBJ1-6, with D uncertain. This CDR3 is built from 16 residues. The V gene lost 0 bases and the J gene lost 0 bases, with 9 bases spanning the gap. The germline gives CDR1 DFQATT, CDR2 SNEGSKA (reference sequence). The CDR3 DNA reads as TGCAGTGCTAGAGATGGAGGGAGCTCCTATAATTCACCCCTCCACTTT. Translated, it gives CSARDGGSSYNSPLHF.

This CDR3 reads CASSSLRGDTEAFF. The CDR3 nucleotides read TGTGCCAGCAGCTCACTGAGAGGGGACACTGAAGCTTTCTTT. V is TRBV11-2 and J is TRBJ1-1; D is possibly TRBD1 (5 bases). The CDR3 loop spans 14 amino acids. V was pared by 4 bases and J by 3 bases, with 12 bases between. Germline CDR1 SGHAT, CDR2 FQNNGV.

This clonotype was counted once. Germline is not matched at one junction end, which may reflect a read error. The chain combines TRBV7-3 with TRBJ1-1, with D hard to call. The CDR3 sequence is 16 residues long. Looked up from germline, CDR1 is SGHTA and CDR2 is FQGTGA. CDR3 sequence reads: CACSPEGTGLNTEAFF. The CDR3, as DNA: TGTGCCTGCAGCCCCGAGGGAACGGGGTTGAACACTGAAGCTTTCTTT.

This clonotype was counted between two and nine times. This sequence joins TRBV20-1 and TRBJ1-5; 7 bases map to TRBD1. J lost 6 bases, V lost 5 bases, and 13 bases had no gene match. Germline V CDR1 and CDR2: DFQATT, SNEGSKA (reference sequence). The CDR3 is 15 residues long. For the CDR3, the DNA is TGCAGTGCTGGCAGGTCCGGGACAGCAATTCAGCCCCAGCATTTT. Translating gives CSAGRSGTAIQPQHF.

This clonotype was found once. A read error may account for a junction end that differs from germline. The genes are TRBV2 and TRBJ1-2; the D is unclear. CDR1 is SNHLY and CDR2 is FYNNEI in the germline V gene. The CDR3 spans 15 residues. The chain's CDR3 is CASSDGPARLDGHTF. The CDR3 DNA reads TGTGCCAGCAGTGATGGTCCGGCTAGGTTGGATGGCCACACCTTC. The whole variable domain, filled in from reference TRBV2 and TRBJ1-2, reads EPEVTQTPSHQVTQMGQEVILRCVPISNHLYFYWYRQILGQKVEFLVSFYNNEISEKSEIFDDQFSVERPDGSNFTLKIRSTKLEDSAMYFCASSDGPARLDGHTFGSGTRLTVV.

Ten or more counts support this clonotype. This rearrangement joins TRBV2 to TRBJ2-5, with 7 bases matching TRBD1. The CDR3 runs to 12 residues. V gave up 10 bases and J gave up 5 bases; unmatched junction bases: 7. Germline V gene lookup returns CDR1 SNHLY and CDR2 FYNNEI. CDR3 region: CATLDRAETQYF. Here the CDR3 DNA reads TGTGCCACCCTAGACAGGGCTGAGACCCAGTACTTC. Filled out from reference TRBV2 and TRBJ2-5, the complete variable domain reads EPEVTQTPSHQVTQMGQEVILRCVPISNHLYFYWYRQILGQKVEFLVSFYNNEISEKSEIFDDQFSVERPDGSNFTLKIRSTKLEDSAMYFCATLDRAETQYFGPGTRLLVL.

V is TRBV7-2 and J is TRBJ1-5; unclear D gene. With 7 bases removed from V and 9 bases from J, the gap between germline ends came to 13 bases. This CDR3 has 12 residues. Germline-derived CDR1 and CDR2 are SGHTA and FQGNSA. CDR3 in amino acids: CASISLAGPQHF. CDR3 nucleotides: TGTGCCAGCATCAGTCTGGCTGGGCCCCAGCATTTT.

The rearrangement joins TRBV5-6 to TRBJ2-7; the match to TRBD1 covers 7 bases. The V gene's germline CDR1 is SGHDT and CDR2 YYEEEE. V gave up 0 bases and J gave up 3 bases; unmatched junction bases: 6. The CDR3 is 15 amino acids. The CDR3, as DNA: TGTGCCAGCAGCTTGGGACAGGGACGTTACTACGAGCAGTACTTC. Translated, it gives CASSLGQGRYYEQYF.

This clonotype has ten or more counts. The gene calls are TRBV5-1 and TRBJ1-2; D is perhaps TRBD1 (6 bases). The CDR3 length is 15 residues. Germline lookup yields CDR1 SGHRS and CDR2 YFSETQ. The germline V and J ends were trimmed by 3 bases and 3 bases, with 15 bases remaining between them. The CDR3 protein is CASSSSWDKDYGYTF. The CDR3 DNA is TGCGCCAGCAGCTCATCCTGGGACAAAGACTATGGCTACACCTTC.

The CDR3 sequence: CASSRGAVWTGGSEPQHF. The CDR3 bases are TGTGCCAGCAGCCGGGGGGCGGTATGGACAGGGGGTTCTGAGCCCCAGCATTTT. The chain employs TRBV7-2 and TRBJ1-5, with 10 bases lining up with TRBD1. The V and J ends lost 5 bases and 8 bases, in that order; junction bases with no gene match: 18. The germline gives CDR1 SGHTA, CDR2 FQGNSA. The CDR3 totals 18 residues.

The gene calls are TRBV12-3 or TRBV12-4 and TRBJ1-4, with D unresolved. This CDR3 comprises 15 residues. V was cut by 5 bases and J by 8 bases, with 18 bases left in between. The CDR3 DNA follows: TGTGCCAGCAGTCTCGAGGGTGGGTTTATCGAAAAACTGTTTTTT. Encoded protein: CASSLEGGFIEKLFF.

This clonotype has just a few counts. This chain links TRBV12-3 or TRBV12-4 with TRBJ1-5; no reliable D call. The CDR3 contains 15 residues. V was clipped by 6 bases and J by 0 bases, with 12 bases between them. DNA for the CDR3: TGTGCCAGCAGCCGCCAGGACTATAGCAATCAGCCCCAGCATTTT. Translated, it gives CASSRQDYSNQPQHF.

V gene TRBV19 combines with J gene TRBJ2-5, with D tentatively TRBD1 or TRBD2 (5 bases each). The V and J ends lost 7 bases and 1 base respectively, with 10 bases between them. Germline V gene sequence: CDR1 LNHDA, CDR2 SQIVND (reference sequence). This CDR3 spans 13 amino acids. Written as DNA, the CDR3 is TGTGCCAGTACACCGGGACCCCAAGAGACCCAGTACTTC. Its translation is CASTPGPQETQYF.

CDR3 DNA sequence: TGTGCCATCAGGGACAGGGGGCCGGGTTCACCCCTCCACTTT. It translates to CAIRDRGPGSPLHF. The chain uses TRBV10-3 and TRBJ1-6; 11 bases are a match to TRBD1. The CDR3 is 14 amino acids. CDR1 is ENHRY, CDR2 SYGVKD, per germline. V lost 6 bases, J lost 9 bases, and 4 bases stayed unmatched.